This TCR beta chain originates from a study of PD-L1 blockade in urothelial cancer (dated by TCRdb to 2016 to 2017). Turning to the overall study: Every patient began therapy in the mid-2010s and was given atezolizumab 1,200 mg intravenously every 3 weeks. Twenty-five of 29 patients were identified as males with urothelial cancer of bladder origin, and a prior smoking history was reported by 18 of 29 patients. Patients had an ECOG performance status of 0 or 1 and had received between 0 and 3 prior chemotherapy regimens. Blood samples were analyzed at two time points: 3 weeks after treatment start (second dose) and 6 weeks after treatment start. Blood samples yielded a median of around 130,000 T cells and some 80,000 unique TCRs, with median clonality approximately 0.08. The study, an exploratory multi-omic analysis, examined somatic, immune and clinical correlates of response to PD-L1 blockade with atezolizumab in urothelial cancer. Pretreatment tumor samples, along with matched peripheral blood serially collected before and after atezolizumab treatment, were subjected to TCR sequencing. Durable clinical benefit was defined as progression-free survival longer than 6 months, and TCR features were also tested against progression-free and overall survival. In the same patients, whole exome sequencing and RNA sequencing of pretreatment tumors were performed in addition to TCR sequencing. Durable clinical benefit was achieved by nine patients and was not achieved by 20 patients. Pretreatment blood TCR-seq was available for nearly 30 patients, at least one posttreatment blood collection was obtained for about 24 patients, and tumor TCR-seq was available for about 24 patients. The study at large found these results: Among patients with durable benefit, tumor-associated TCR clones showed greater expansion in peripheral blood 3 weeks after treatment started (n of about 20, p = 0.022). A pretreatment peripheral blood TCR clonality below the median was linked to improved progression-free and overall survival. Because the sample size was small (n of about 30) and many exploratory analyses were performed, the results are intended to be hypothesis-generating.

The cohort comprised roughly 30 patients with locally advanced or metastatic urothelial carcinoma treated at Memorial Sloan Kettering on a trial protocol. Peripheral blood mononuclear cells were collected pretreatment and during treatment, with between 1 and 8 total time points per patient. The Qiagen DNeasy Blood extraction kit was used to purify genomic DNA from total PBMCs and from tumor samples. PBMCs were collected pretreatment and during treatment, and were isolated and stored as previously described. To estimate absolute template abundance from read counts, synthetic TCR analog templates were spiked into each PCR. The immunoSEQ assay was used to amplify TCRbeta CDR3 regions from genomic DNA with bias-controlled V and J gene primers. Rearranged TCRbeta segments were sequenced at approximately 20X coverage. As for the original processing: Sequencing errors were corrected by clustering and CDR3s were annotated against IMGT to assign V, D and J genes. Downstream analyses used only productive TCRbeta rearrangements, leaving out any out-of-frame or stop-codon sequences. Clonality was computed as one minus Shannon entropy normalized by the log of the number of unique productive sequences. Fisher's exact test with Benjamini-Hochberg correction, at a threshold of adjusted p below 0.01, was used to find clones that differed between time points or between blood and tumor. What TCRdb holds here is the immuneACCESS table cut down to in-frame rearrangements. Part of the clones is not present; checked against another copy, under half of the missing clones reflect an unresolved V gene, and the others are unexplained. V and J calls and clone size follow that table, whereas D and trimming were derived from the DNA. This sample gives tens of thousands of clones in total; more than 85% of them show up just once. Together, the top ten hold 9.4% of the sample.

Details on this clone: Which antigen it targets is not known. No much larger clonotype is one base removed from it; base qualities were not supplied.

This sequence was found in a man between 60 and 75 years old with urothelial cancer. The sequenced sample was PBMCs, obtained around atezolizumab (anti-PD-L1) treatment.

CDR3 sequence: CASIRETSGRYEQFF. The sequence in DNA is TGTGCCAGCATTCGAGAGACTAGCGGGAGGTATGAGCAGTTCTTC. Rearrangement joined TRBV6-1 to TRBJ2-1; TRBD2 matches 13 bases in the middle. Including cysteine and phenylalanine, the CDR3 has 15 amino acids. The retained sequence is limited to the CDR3, 45 bases, with the frame set at the first base. Based on the germline V gene, the CDR1 and CDR2 sequences are MNHNS and SASEGT. Compared with germline, V lacks 7 bases and J lacks 8 bases; bases without a gene match: 8.